One sample yielded the 29 T cell receptor beta chains listed below, sequenced in a study of identical twins. From the 5' RACE reads, TCRdb called clonotypes with MiXCR, one entry per CDR3 protein. Of about 470,000 distinct CDR3 sequences in the sample, more than 20% were seen once. This same sample was also part of a study on T cells expressing NK-cell markers.

Source material: CD4+ T cells sorted from blood. The receptor source for this set is a young woman in good health.

This clonotype has just a few counts. CDR3 DNA: TGTGCCAGCAGCTCATTCATGACTGGGATAATCGATACGCAGTATTTT. This encodes CASSSFMTGIIDTQYF. This chain joins TRBV6-1 and TRBJ2-3; no clear D gene. Germline-derived CDR1 and CDR2 are MNHNS and SASEGT. This CDR3 is built from 16 residues. V was shortened by 6 bases and J by 6 bases, with 22 bases between the two germline ends.

The V and J genes are TRBV6-1 and TRBJ2-5, with D tentatively TRBD1 (6 bases). Deletions cut 5 bases from V and 2 bases from J, with 12 bases between. The CDR3 has 14 amino acids. The V gene's germline CDR1 is MNHNS and CDR2 SASEGT. In DNA form, the CDR3 reads TGTGCCAGCAGTAGACAGGCGACTCAAGAGACCCAGTACTTC. Amino acid sequence: CASSRQATQETQYF.

The chain is built from TRBV10-3 and TRBJ2-3; D is unresolved. Per the germline V gene, CDR1 is ENHRY and CDR2 is SYGVKD. The CDR3 consists of 15 residues. Between the trimmed V and J ends, which lost 11 bases and 0 bases, there was a span of 18 bases. The CDR3 nucleotides read TGTGCCGCCCTGGACCCGACCATTAGCACAGATACGCAGTATTTT. Protein: CAALDPTISTDTQYF.

This sequence joins TRBV9 and TRBJ1-1; possible D gene TRBD1, 6 bases. Per the germline V gene, CDR1 is SGDLS and CDR2 is YYNGEE. This CDR3 has 16 amino acids. The V and J ends lost 0 bases and 0 bases respectively, with 12 bases between them. CDR3 DNA: TGTGCCAGCAGCGTAGGAGGGGGGCAGGTGAACACTGAAGCTTTCTTT. Translated, it gives CASSVGGGQVNTEAFF.

The chain combines TRBV7-6 with TRBJ1-4; D remains unclear. Trimming pared 3 bases from V and 11 bases from J, leaving 13 bases between. The V gene's germline CDR1 is SGHVS and CDR2 FNYEAQ. The CDR3 extends over 13 amino acids. CDR3 nucleotide sequence: TGTGCCAGCAGCTTGGACGTCGGGCGGAAACTGTTTTTT. It encodes CASSLDVGRKLFF.

The chain couples TRBV29-1 to TRBJ1-1; D gene unclear. Germline assignment: CDR1 SQVTM and CDR2 ANQGSEA. V gave up 8 bases and J gave up 2 bases, with 15 bases separating them. The CDR3 is 13 amino acids. The CDR3 reads CSYTTDLNTEAFF. The CDR3 DNA sequence: TGCAGCTATACAACCGATTTAAACACTGAAGCTTTCTTT.

In this sample, this clonotype turned up a few times. The chain joins TRBV20-1 to TRBJ2-5; D gene uncertain. Germline V CDR1 and CDR2: DFQATT, SNEGSKA (reference sequence). V was trimmed by 2 bases and J by 5 bases, leaving 9 bases between them. CDR3 length: 12 amino acids. The CDR3 is CSARPHTETQYF. The CDR3 nucleotides are TGCAGTGCTAGACCCCACACGGAGACCCAGTACTTC.

This clonotype has only a few counts. CDR3 region: CASSGAAGVGDEQYF. As DNA, the CDR3 is TGCGCCAGCAGTGGGGCAGCGGGAGTCGGGGACGAGCAGTACTTC. The chain couples TRBV10-1 to TRBJ2-7, with 8 bases fitting TRBD2. V gave up 4 bases and J gave up 5 bases; unmatched junction bases: 10. The CDR3 sequence is 15 residues long. The germline CDR1 and CDR2 sequences are WNHNN and SYGVQD (reference sequence).

This clonotype was observed a single time. The chain joins TRBV20-1 to TRBJ2-1; D could derive from TRBD1 or TRBD2 (5 bases each). The CDR3 is 12 residues long. Between the trimmed V and J ends, which lost 4 bases and 12 bases, there was a span of 16 bases. Germline V CDR1 and CDR2: DFQATT, SNEGSKA (reference sequence). The chain's CDR3 is CSAKGTEAGQFF. As DNA, the CDR3 is TGCAGTGCTAAAGGGACGGAGGCGGGGCAGTTCTTC.

This chain uses TRBV6-1 with TRBJ2-7; TRBD1 agrees at 7 bases. The CDR3 covers 13 residues. V lost 10 bases, J lost 4 bases, and 10 bases stayed unmatched. Germline CDR1 reads MNHNS; CDR2 reads SASEGT. CDR3 residues: CATQGDSLYEQYF. Written as DNA, the CDR3 is TGTGCCACCCAGGGGGACAGCTTGTACGAGCAGTACTTC.

This clonotype was observed a few times. V gene TRBV29-1 combines with J gene TRBJ1-1; D gene uncertain. The V gene lost 4 bases and the J gene lost 3 bases, with 18 bases spanning the gap. From germline, CDR1 is SQVTM and CDR2 ANQGSEA. There are 15 residues in the CDR3. The CDR3, as DNA: TGCAGCGTTGTCCCCTGGACTCAACTGGACACTGAAGCTTTCTTT. This codes for CSVVPWTQLDTEAFF.

The sample holds a few counts of this clonotype. The chain is built from TRBV5-8 and TRBJ2-2; 9 bases are shared with TRBD1. CDR3 length: 14 amino acids. Germline CDR1 and CDR2: SGHTS and YDEGEE. The V segment lost 0 bases and the J segment 7 bases; nucleotides outside the gene matches: 1. CDR3 nucleotides: TGTGCCAGCAGCTTGGACAGGGGGCGCGGGGAGCTGTTTTTT. Translating gives CASSLDRGRGELFF.

CDR3 DNA sequence: TGTGCCACCAGCAGAGGCAATAACCTAGCTGGTGAGCAGTTCTTC. Encoded protein: CATSRGNNLAGEQFF. J is TRBJ2-1 and V is TRBV15; perhaps TRBD2 as D (5 bases). The CDR3 is 15 residues long. CDR1 is LNHNV and CDR2 is YYDKDF in the germline V gene (reference sequence). V was trimmed by 1 base and J by 9 bases, leaving 16 bases between them.

This clonotype has more than one count but fewer than ten. The chain links TRBV11-1 to TRBJ2-2; no reliable D call. The germline CDR1 and CDR2 sequences are SGHAT and FQDESV (reference sequence). Trimming took 3 bases from V and 7 from J, leaving 6 bases between them. CDR3 length: 12 residues. The CDR3 sequence is CASSFLNGELFF. The DNA for the CDR3 is TGTGCCAGCAGCTTCTTAAACGGGGAGCTGTTTTTT.

This clonotype has more than one count but fewer than ten. The genes are TRBV3-1 and TRBJ2-7, with D possibly TRBD1 on 5 matching bases. V lost 0 bases, J lost 7 bases, and 16 bases lay in between. Per the germline V gene, CDR1 is LGHDT and CDR2 is YNNKEL (reference sequence). The CDR3 runs to 15 residues. The CDR3 sequence is CASSQEGSSKGEQYF. CDR3 in DNA: TGTGCCAGCAGCCAAGAAGGGTCCTCTAAGGGGGAGCAGTACTTC.

This clonotype occurred a few times. The chain uses TRBV20-1 and TRBJ2-7; D is perhaps TRBD2 (5 bases). CDR1 and CDR2 (germline): DFQATT, SNEGSKA (reference sequence). The CDR3 consists of 14 residues. The germline V and J ends were trimmed by 2 bases and 0 bases, with 11 bases remaining between them. The CDR3 coding sequence is TGCAGTGCTAGACTTCTGACTACCTCCTACGAGCAGTACTTC. Protein product: CSARLLTTSYEQYF.

The sample holds a few counts of this clonotype. The chain uses TRBV6-1 and TRBJ1-1; D is unclear. This CDR3 is built from 14 residues. V lost 1 base, J lost 3 bases, and 9 bases lay in between. Germline-derived CDR1 and CDR2 are MNHNS and SASEGT. CDR3: CASSEGNQYTEAFF. In DNA form, the CDR3 reads TGTGCCAGCAGTGAAGGGAACCAGTACACTGAAGCTTTCTTT.

The genes are TRBV4-2 and TRBJ2-1; tentatively, D is TRBD1 or TRBD2 (6 bases each). The CDR3 runs to 17 residues. Per the germline V gene, CDR1 is LGHNA and CDR2 is YNFKEQ. Trimming removed 4 bases at V and 8 bases at J, with 24 bases between. Here the CDR3 reads CASSPLTRGERGDEQFF. CDR3 nucleotide sequence: TGTGCCAGCAGCCCCCTCACAAGGGGGGAAAGGGGGGATGAGCAGTTCTTC.

The rearrangement links TRBV29-1 to TRBJ1-1; the match to TRBD1 covers 10 bases. Germline V gene sequence: CDR1 SQVTM, CDR2 ANQGSEA. This CDR3 spans 13 amino acids. Here the CDR3 DNA reads TGCGCGGGGCGGGGACAGGGGTTCAGGGAAGCTTTCTTT. Its protein product is CAGRGQGFREAFF.

The genes are TRBV7-8 and TRBJ2-1; D assignment may be TRBD1 or TRBD2 (6 bases each). The germline CDR1 and CDR2 sequences are SGHVS and FQNEAQ. V was trimmed by 0 bases and J by 4 bases, leaving 16 bases between them. CDR3 length equals 17 residues. The CDR3 here is CASSLAFRGLQYNEQFF. DNA for the CDR3: TGTGCCAGCAGCTTAGCCTTCCGGGGGCTCCAGTACAATGAGCAGTTCTTC. The variable domain in full, with the rest retrieved from reference TRBV7-8 and TRBJ2-1, is GAGVSQSPRYKVAKRGQDVALRCDPISGHVSLFWYQQALGQGPEFLTYFQNEAQLDKSGLPSDRFFAERPEGSVSTLKIQRTQQEDSAVYLCASSLAFRGLQYNEQFFGPGTRLTVL.

V usage is TRBV5-1 and J usage is TRBJ2-1, with 11 positions matching TRBD2. The germline V gene encodes CDR1 SGHRS and CDR2 YFSETQ. This CDR3 is 15 amino acids long. Trimming at V came to 6 bases and at J to 4 bases, leaving 6 bases not matched to a gene. As DNA, the CDR3 is TGCGCCAGCAAGGTCGGGACTAGCGGATACAATGAGCAGTTCTTC. Translated, it gives CASKVGTSGYNEQFF.

The chain recombines TRBV12-5 with TRBJ2-1; perhaps TRBD2 as D (6 bases). CDR1 and CDR2 from the germline V gene are LGHNT and FRNRAP. V lost 3 bases and J 7 bases, leaving 13 bases between the germline ends. CDR3 length: 14 amino acids. The CDR3 region is CASGLRTTENEQFF. CDR3 DNA sequence: TGTGCTAGTGGTTTAAGGACTACAGAAAATGAGCAGTTCTTC.

This rearrangement joins TRBV20-1 to TRBJ1-2; TRBD1 is a possible D gene (5 bases). CDR1 is DFQATT and CDR2 is SNEGSKA in the germline V gene (reference sequence). The CDR3 covers 11 residues. V was cut by 7 bases and J by 4 bases, with 10 bases left in between. CDR3 sequence (DNA): TGCAGTGTTACAGGTTCCTATGGCTACACCTTC. Its protein is CSVTGSYGYTF.

The chain couples TRBV12-3 or TRBV12-4 to TRBJ1-6, with 8 bases that match TRBD1. V shed 6 bases and J 6 bases; nucleotides not matched to a gene: 4. The CDR3 runs 14 residues. CDR3 sequence reads: CASSDRGTNSPLHF. CDR3 in DNA: TGTGCCAGCAGCGACAGGGGCACTAATTCACCCCTCCACTTT.

The genes are TRBV5-1 and TRBJ2-5, with 9 bases that match TRBD2. J lost 4 bases, V lost 2 bases, and 6 bases had no gene match. In germline, CDR1 is SGHRS, CDR2 YFSETQ. This CDR3 has 15 residues. CDR3 in DNA: TGCGCCAGCAGCTTTAGCGGGGGAGTTGGAGAGACCCAGTACTTC. It specifies CASSFSGGVGETQYF. Full variable domain (outside the CDR3, taken from reference TRBV5-1 and TRBJ2-5): KAGVTQTPRYLIKTRGQQVTLSCSPISGHRSVSWYQQTPGQGLQFLFEYFSETQRNKGNFPGRFSGRQFSNSRSEMNVSTLELGDSALYLCASSFSGGVGETQYFGPGTRLLVL.

The rearrangement links TRBV5-5 to TRBJ2-1; 8 bases agree with TRBD2. CDR1 and CDR2 (germline): SGHKS, YYEKEE (reference sequence). Unmatched junction bases numbered 9, after V lost 0 bases and J lost 1 base. The CDR3 sequence is 18 residues long. The CDR3 DNA is TGTGCCAGCAGCTTGGAATTCGGGAGGGCCTTTTCCTACAATGAGCAGTTCTTC. This codes for CASSLEFGRAFSYNEQFF.

The gene calls are TRBV19 and TRBJ2-2; 8 bases are shared with TRBD1. The V gene's germline CDR1 is LNHDA and CDR2 SQIVND (reference sequence). J was trimmed by 5 bases and V by 3 bases; bases with no gene match: 5. The CDR3 totals 15 residues. The CDR3 protein is CASSIAGGSTGELFF. The CDR3 nucleotides read TGTGCCAGTAGTATCGCAGGGGGCAGTACCGGGGAGCTGTTTTTT.

This clonotype came up a few times. V is TRBV4-2 and J is TRBJ2-1; tentatively, D is TRBD1 or TRBD2 (5 bases each). Germline values: CDR1 LGHNA, CDR2 YNFKEQ. The CDR3 totals 14 residues. Trimming removed 5 bases at V and 8 bases at J, with 16 bases between. The CDR3 is CASSSRDAQDEQFF. The CDR3 DNA is TGTGCCAGCAGCTCCCGGGACGCGCAAGATGAGCAGTTCTTC.

The chain recombines TRBV27 with TRBJ2-5; D may be TRBD2 (5 bases). Germline loops: CDR1 MNHEY, CDR2 SMNVEV (reference sequence). V was shortened by 5 bases and J by 3 bases, with 10 bases between the two germline ends. The CDR3 spans 13 residues. As DNA, the CDR3 is TGTGCCAGCAGTCCCCGGGGTAAAGAGACCCAGTACTTC. Encoded protein: CASSPRGKETQYF.